The clone carrying this TCR beta chain was counted once. The antigen is unknown. The entry originates in a study of early stage breast cancer tumors. Clones were sequenced by immunoSEQ multiplex PCR, and TCRdb holds only the in-frame ones, with some missing. The sample consists of about 28,000 clones, 80% of them appearing once. Study-level findings and limits: Unsorted bulk genomic DNA sequencing lacked pairing and functional marker data. Enriched TCRB sequences shared across patients were mostly commonly generated sequences.

CDR1 and CDR2 (germline): SQVTM, ANQGSEA. The CDR3 is made up of 12 amino acids. V shed 4 bases, J shed 6 bases, and the junction held 4 bases outside the gene matches. The chain couples TRBV29-1 to TRBJ2-7, with TRBD1 matching over 9 bases. Input material: blood. This TCR came from a person aged 55 to 70 with breast cancer. This CDR3 reads CSVGTGVAEQYF. CDR3 nucleotide sequence: TGCAGCGTTGGGACAGGGGTGGCCGAGCAGTACTTC.